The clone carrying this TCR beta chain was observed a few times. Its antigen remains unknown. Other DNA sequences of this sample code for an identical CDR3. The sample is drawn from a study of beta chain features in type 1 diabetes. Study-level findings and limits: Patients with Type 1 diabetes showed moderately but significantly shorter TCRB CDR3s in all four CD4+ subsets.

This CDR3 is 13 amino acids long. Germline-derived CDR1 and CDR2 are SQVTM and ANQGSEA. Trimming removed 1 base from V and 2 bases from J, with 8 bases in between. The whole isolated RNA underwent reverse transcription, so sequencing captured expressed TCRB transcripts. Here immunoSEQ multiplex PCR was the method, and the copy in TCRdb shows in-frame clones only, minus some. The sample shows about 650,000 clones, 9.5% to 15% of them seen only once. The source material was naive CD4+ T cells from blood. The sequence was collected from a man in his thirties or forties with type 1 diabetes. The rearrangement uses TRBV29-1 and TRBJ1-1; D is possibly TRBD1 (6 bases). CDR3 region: CSVEGTENTEAFF. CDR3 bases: TGCAGCGTTGAAGGGACAGAAAACACTGAAGCTTTCTTT.